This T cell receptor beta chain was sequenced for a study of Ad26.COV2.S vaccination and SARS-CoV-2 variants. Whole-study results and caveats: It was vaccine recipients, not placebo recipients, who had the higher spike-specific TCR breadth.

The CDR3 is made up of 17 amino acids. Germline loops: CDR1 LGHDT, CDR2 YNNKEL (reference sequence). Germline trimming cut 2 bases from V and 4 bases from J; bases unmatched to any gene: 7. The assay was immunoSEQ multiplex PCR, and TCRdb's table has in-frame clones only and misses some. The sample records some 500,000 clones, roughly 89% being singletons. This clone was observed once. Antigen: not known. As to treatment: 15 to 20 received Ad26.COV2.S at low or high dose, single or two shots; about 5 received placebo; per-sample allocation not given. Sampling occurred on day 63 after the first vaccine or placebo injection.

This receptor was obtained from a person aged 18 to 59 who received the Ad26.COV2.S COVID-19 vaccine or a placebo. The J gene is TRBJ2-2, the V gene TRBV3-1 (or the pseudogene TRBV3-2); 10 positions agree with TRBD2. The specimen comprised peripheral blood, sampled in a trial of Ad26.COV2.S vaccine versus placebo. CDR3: CASSQFPSGSGTGELFF. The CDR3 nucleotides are TGTGCCAGCAGCCAATTTCCTAGCGGGAGCGGCACCGGGGAGCTGTTTTTT.